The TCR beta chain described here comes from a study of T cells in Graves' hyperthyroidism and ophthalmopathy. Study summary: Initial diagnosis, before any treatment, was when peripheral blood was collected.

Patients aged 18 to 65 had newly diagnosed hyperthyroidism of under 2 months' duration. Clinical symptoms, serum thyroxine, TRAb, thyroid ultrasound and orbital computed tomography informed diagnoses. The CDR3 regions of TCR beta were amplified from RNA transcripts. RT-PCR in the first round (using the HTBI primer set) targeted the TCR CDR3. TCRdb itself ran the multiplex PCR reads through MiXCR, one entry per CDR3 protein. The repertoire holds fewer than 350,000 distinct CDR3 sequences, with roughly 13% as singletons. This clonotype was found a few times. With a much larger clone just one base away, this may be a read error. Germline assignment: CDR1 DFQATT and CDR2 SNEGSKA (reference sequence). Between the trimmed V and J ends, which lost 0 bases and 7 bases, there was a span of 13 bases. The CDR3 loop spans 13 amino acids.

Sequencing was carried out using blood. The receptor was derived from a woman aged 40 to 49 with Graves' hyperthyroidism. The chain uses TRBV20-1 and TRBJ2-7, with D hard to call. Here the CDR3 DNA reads TGCAGTGCTAGAGATGCGGTATTTGGTGAGCAGTACTTC. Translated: CSARDAVFGEQYF.